This TCR beta chain was identified during a study of OX40 agonist ivuxolimab in advanced cancers. The overall study: Earlier anti-PD-1, anti-PD-L1 or anti-CTLA-4 therapy was permitted; 35% to 50% had received some. Findings and caveats of the study: The authors also found low normalized T-cell clonal expansion in some nonresponders.

The CDR3 consists of 13 residues. CDR1 is LNHDA and CDR2 is SQIVND in the germline V gene (reference sequence). The V and J ends lost 1 base and 6 bases respectively, with 7 bases between them. As for this clone: Its antigen is unknown.

Only in-frame clones appear in the TCRdb table, and some are missing; sequencing was by immunoSEQ multiplex PCR. This table holds 45,000 to 70,000 clones, about 82% found once. V usage is TRBV19 and J usage is TRBJ1-5, with D unresolved. Sample: CD4+ or CD8+ T cells sorted from blood, taken in a trial of the OX40 agonist ivuxolimab. This sequence was found in an adult with an advanced solid tumor such as melanoma, head and neck, liver or kidney cancer. This CDR3 reads CASSIGGIQPQHF. The CDR3 DNA reads as TGTGCCAGTAGTATAGGTGGTATTCAGCCCCAGCATTTT.